Below, one TCR beta chain is given with its context. As yet, its antigen is unknown. This record belongs to a study of T cell responses to AZD1222 COVID-19 vaccine. Findings and limits, study-wide: Sampling captured repertoires only after the peak T cell response. Reportedly, nearly half of unique spike TCRs recognized epitopes outside B.1.351/B.1.1.7 mutations. The donors showed a predominance of white British ancestry and of females, with possible underestimation of clonal diversity.

The CDR3 covers 13 residues. Assay: immunoSEQ multiplex PCR; the TCRdb copy retains only in-frame clones and omits some. The table has about 150,000 clones, 93% seen once. The sequence was collected from an adult in good health. The rearrangement uses TRBV12-3 or TRBV12-4 and TRBJ1-3; D not resolved. Sequences were derived from peripheral blood, sampled on day 0 of AZD1222 vaccination. In DNA form, the CDR3 reads TGTGCTGGGTCCCCCTCCTCTGGAAACACCATATATTTT. It is translated as CAGSPSSGNTIYF.